These 30 T cell receptor beta chains were sequenced from one sample in a study of blood T cell repertoires in COVID-19. TCRdb's copy holds only in-frame clones and misses some; the assay was immunoSEQ multiplex PCR. Here the sample spans approximately 150,000 clones, more than 70% being singletons. The sample comprised PBMCs or T cells enriched from blood (not recorded which). Receptors originate from a man aged 35 to 55 who had recovered from COVID-19.

This clone has more than one count but fewer than ten. This chain links TRBV5-1 with TRBJ2-4; the D is unclear. The V and J ends lost 6 bases and 0 bases respectively, with 25 bases between them. Germline CDR1 reads SGHRS; CDR2 reads YFSETQ. This CDR3 spans 19 amino acids. CDR3 in amino acids: CASTLLRSDRTLAKNIQYF. The CDR3 nucleotides read TGCGCCAGCACCCTCCTAAGGAGCGACCGAACCCTAGCCAAAAACATTCAGTACTTC.

The V gene is TRBV2, the J gene TRBJ1-6; 8 positions agree with TRBD1. CDR1 and CDR2 (germline): SNHLY, FYNNEI. The V and J ends lost 6 bases and 7 bases, in that order; junction bases with no gene match: 8. The CDR3 consists of 15 residues. The CDR3 reads CASSPDRAVNSPLHF. Here the CDR3 DNA reads TGTGCCAGCAGCCCGGACAGGGCAGTAAATTCACCCCTCCACTTT.

The chain has TRBV11-1 and TRBJ1-1, with TRBD1 matching 7 bases. Germline V gene data show CDR1 as SGHAT and CDR2 as FQDESV (reference sequence). V was pared by 5 bases and J by 8 bases, with 5 bases of the junction left unmatched. The length of the CDR3 is 12 residues. The CDR3 here is CASSQTGSEAFF. CDR3 in DNA: TGTGCCAGCAGCCAGACAGGGTCAGAAGCTTTCTTT.

The chain uses TRBV18 and TRBJ2-1; tentatively, D is TRBD2 (6 bases). V lost 2 bases and J 8 bases, leaving 10 bases between the germline ends. CDR1 and CDR2 from the germline V gene are KGHSH and LQKENI. The CDR3 totals 13 residues. The CDR3 nucleotides read TGTGCCAGCTCACCAGGGGAGGTTCATGAGCAGTTCTTC. Amino acids: CASSPGEVHEQFF.

The CDR3 sequence: CASSEGLWGGYNEQFF. The CDR3 nucleotides are TGTGCCAGCAGCGAGGGTTTATGGGGGGGTTACAATGAGCAGTTCTTC. The rearrangement links TRBV9 to TRBJ2-1, with TRBD2 identical over 7 bases. Germline V CDR1 and CDR2: SGDLS, YYNGEE. J gave up 4 bases and V 3 bases, and 10 bases lay outside the gene matches. The CDR3 length is 16 residues.

The chain couples TRBV21-1 to TRBJ2-7; whether TRBD1, the table's D call, matches the DNA was not checked. TRBV21-1 is flagged as a pseudogene. This CDR3 has 16 amino acids. Here the CDR3 DNA reads TGTGCCGCAAGCGGAAAATGGGGGCGACCTGAGCACGAGCAGTACGTC. Amino acid sequence: CAASGKWGRPEHEQYV.

The J gene is TRBJ1-2, the V gene TRBV6-1; tentative D call: TRBD1 (5 bases). There are 14 residues in the CDR3. Trimming left V 1 base short and J 4 bases short, with 10 bases between. CDR1 MNHNS and CDR2 SASEGT come from the germline V gene. CDR3 protein: CASSEGTTRYGYTF. Written as DNA, the CDR3 is TGTGCCAGCAGTGAAGGGACAACCCGCTATGGCTACACCTTC.

This chain joins TRBV6-5 and TRBJ1-4; 10 bases are a match to TRBD1. Germline loops: CDR1 MNHEY, CDR2 SVGAGI. Unmatched junction bases numbered 6, after V lost 6 bases and J lost 5 bases. The CDR3 spans 15 residues. CDR3 protein: CASSGTGVANEKLFF. The CDR3 DNA reads as TGTGCCAGCAGCGGGACAGGGGTCGCGAATGAAAAACTGTTTTTT.

J is TRBJ1-1 and V is TRBV10-3; weak D call: TRBD1 (5 bases). V lost 8 bases, J lost 2 bases, and 15 bases lay in between. CDR1 and CDR2 (germline): ENHRY, SYGVKD. CDR3 length: 14 amino acids. CDR3 sequence: CAIAPQGGNTEAFF. CDR3 nucleotides: TGTGCCATCGCCCCGCAGGGTGGCAACACTGAAGCTTTCTTT.

For this clone: Other DNA sequences in this specimen translate into the identical CDR3. The chain couples TRBV7-3 to TRBJ2-1, with 9 positions matching TRBD2. The ends lost 0 bases at V and 4 bases at J; junction bases unmatched: 1. Looked up from germline, CDR1 is SGHTA and CDR2 is FQGTGA. This CDR3 contains 15 residues. CDR3 nucleotides: TGTGCCAGCAGCTTAACTAGCGGGGGATACAATGAGCAGTTCTTC. This gives the protein CASSLTSGGYNEQFF.

This chain uses TRBV30 with TRBJ1-4; D gene ambiguous. This CDR3 is built from 16 residues. The V end lost 6 bases, the J end lost 0 bases, and 17 bases lay between the germline ends. From germline, CDR1 is GTSNPN and CDR2 SVGIG (reference sequence). For the CDR3, the DNA is TGTGCCTGTAGCGCGGTCACCCTGACAACTAATGAAAAACTGTTTTTT. It specifies CACSAVTLTTNEKLFF.

The CDR3 protein is CASSLLAGFQSTDTQYF. The CDR3 coding sequence is TGTGCCAGCAGCCTGTTAGCGGGGTTTCAGAGCACAGATACGCAGTATTTT. The chain employs TRBV5-6 and TRBJ2-3, with 8 bases that match TRBD2. The germline V gene has CDR1 SGHDT and CDR2 YYEEEE. V lost 4 bases to trimming and J lost 0 bases; unmatched junction nucleotides: 10. The CDR3 extends over 17 amino acids.

The genes are TRBV30 and TRBJ1-4; no clear D. This CDR3 comprises 15 residues. The ends were cut back, 2 bases at V and 5 bases at J, with 15 bases in the middle. Germline V gene sequence: CDR1 GTSNPN, CDR2 SVGIG (reference sequence). CDR3 region: CAWSPQDRGNEKLFF. CDR3 nucleotide sequence: TGTGCCTGGAGTCCCCAGGACCGCGGGAATGAAAAACTGTTTTTT.

The chain couples TRBV30 to TRBJ1-3; D perhaps matches TRBD1 (6 bases). There are 14 residues in the CDR3. Germline CDR1 GTSNPN, CDR2 SVGIG (reference sequence). Trimming took off 5 bases at V and 8 bases at J, with 19 bases between the two ends. The CDR3 DNA is TGTGCCTGGGACCCGGCGGGGGGGGCTGACACCATATATTTT. As protein: CAWDPAGGADTIYF. Together with reference TRBV30 and TRBJ1-3, the CDR3 gives the full variable domain: SQTIHQWPATLVQPVGSPLSLECTVEGTSNPNLYWYRQAAGRGLQLLFYSVGIGQISSEVPQNLSASRPQDRQFILSSKKLLLSDSGFYLCAWDPAGGADTIYFGEGSWLTVV.

This chain's CDR3 is CAGRWLQFF. The CDR3 DNA sequence: TGCGCCGGGAGGTGGTTGCAGTTCTTC. The chain employs TRBV23-1 and TRBJ2-1, with TRBD2 as a possible D gene (6 bases). TRBV23-1 is assigned to the ORF class and has an uncertain function. CDR3 length: 9 residues. Trimming took 11 bases from V and 12 from J, leaving 11 bases between them.

This clone was seen a single time. V is TRBV11-2 and J is TRBJ2-2; D not certain. Germline V CDR1 and CDR2: SGHAT, FQNNGV. This CDR3 region has 14 residues. Trimming left V 1 base short and J 4 bases short, with 7 bases between. CDR3 DNA sequence: TGTGCCAGCAGCTTAGGGCTTCCCACCGGGGAGCTGTTTTTT. Protein: CASSLGLPTGELFF.

This clone appeared a single time. This rearrangement joins TRBV5-8 to TRBJ1-2, with a possible D match to TRBD1 (5 bases). The CDR3 is made up of 13 amino acids. The V end was cut by 1 base, the J end by 6 bases, with 10 bases between. The germline gives CDR1 SGHTS, CDR2 YDEGEE. Written as DNA, the CDR3 is TGTGCCAGCAGCTTGACCCCGGGGGATGGCTACACCTTC. The encoded protein is CASSLTPGDGYTF.

CDR3 residues: CASTDRERRVEKLFF. CDR3 bases: TGTGCCAGTACCGACAGGGAACGGCGTGTTGAAAAACTGTTTTTT. The chain employs TRBV19 and TRBJ1-4, with TRBD1 identical over 7 bases. The CDR3 runs to 15 residues. From germline, CDR1 is LNHDA and CDR2 SQIVND (reference sequence). Germline trimming cut 7 bases from V and 7 bases from J; bases unmatched to any gene: 12.

The chain couples TRBV6-5 to TRBJ1-2, with 10 bases that match TRBD1. The CDR3 extends over 15 amino acids. The ends lost 6 bases at V and 2 bases at J; junction bases unmatched: 6. Germline values: CDR1 MNHEY, CDR2 SVGAGI. Written as DNA, the CDR3 is TGTGCCAGCAGAAGGGGACAGGGGACAAACTATGGCTACACCTTC. It specifies CASRRGQGTNYGYTF.

The genes are TRBV11-3 and TRBJ2-1; TRBD2 matches 7 bases. Germline V gene sequence: CDR1 SGHNT, CDR2 YENEEA. This CDR3 is 15 amino acids long. V gave up 5 bases and J gave up 7 bases; unmatched junction bases: 11. CDR3 nucleotide sequence: TGTGCCAGCAGCGCAACGGGGGGTGTTGGGAATGAGCAGTTCTTC. As protein: CASSATGGVGNEQFF.

This clone showed up just a few times. The rearrangement joins TRBV7-9 to TRBJ2-3; 10 nucleotides match TRBD2. Germline CDR1 is SEHNR and CDR2 is FQNEAQ (reference sequence). This CDR3 region has 18 residues. J was trimmed by 1 base and V by 5 bases; bases with no gene match: 12. In DNA form, the CDR3 reads TGTGCCAGCAGCCCTCTAGGAGGTCTAGCGGGAGGCACAGATACGCAGTATTTT. This sequence encodes CASSPLGGLAGGTDTQYF.

This clone was detected a few times. V gene TRBV18 combines with J gene TRBJ2-1; D is perhaps TRBD1 (5 bases). V was cut by 2 bases and J by 8 bases, with 10 bases left in between. Germline V gene data show CDR1 as KGHSH and CDR2 as LQKENI. The CDR3 extends over 13 amino acids. The CDR3 loop is CASSPKGPDEQFF. CDR3 DNA sequence: TGTGCCAGCTCACCAAAGGGGCCCGATGAGCAGTTCTTC. Supplemented by reference TRBV18 and TRBJ2-1, the full variable domain reads NAGVMQNPRHLVRRRGQEARLRCSPMKGHSHVYWYRQLPEEGLKFMVYLQKENIIDESGMPKERFSAEFPKEGPSILRIQQVVRGDSAAYFCASSPKGPDEQFFGPGTRLTVL.

The rearrangement uses TRBV30 and TRBJ2-4, with 7 positions matching TRBD1. Germline V gives CDR1 GTSNPN, CDR2 SVGIG (reference sequence). CDR3 size: 12 residues. V was pared by 7 bases and J by 7 bases, with 7 bases of the junction left unmatched. The CDR3 protein is CAFRQGGNIQYF. In DNA form, the CDR3 reads TGTGCCTTCCGACAGGGTGGCAACATTCAGTACTTC.

The V and J genes are TRBV7-2 and TRBJ1-2; D may be TRBD1 (5 bases). The CDR3 has 15 amino acids. The V and J ends lost 0 bases and 5 bases respectively, with 13 bases between them. CDR1 and CDR2 from the germline V gene are SGHTA and FQGNSA. This chain's CDR3 is CASSLASDGGYGYTF. For the CDR3, the DNA is TGTGCCAGCAGCTTAGCGAGCGACGGGGGATATGGCTACACCTTC.

The chain is built from TRBV30 and TRBJ2-7; TRBD1 matches at 7 bases. The CDR3 consists of 15 residues. V lost 3 bases, J lost 2 bases, and 10 bases stayed unmatched. CDR1 and CDR2 (germline): GTSNPN, SVGIG (reference sequence). CDR3 in amino acids: CAWSTGTVTTYEQYF. The DNA for the CDR3 is TGTGCCTGGAGCACCGGGACAGTAACAACCTACGAGCAGTACTTC. The whole variable domain, filled in from reference TRBV30 and TRBJ2-7, reads SQTIHQWPATLVQPVGSPLSLECTVEGTSNPNLYWYRQAAGRGLQLLFYSVGIGQISSEVPQNLSASRPQDRQFILSSKKLLLSDSGFYLCAWSTGTVTTYEQYFGPGTRLTVT.

The table lists this clone with many counts. The chain joins TRBV27 to TRBJ2-2; 13 bases agree with TRBD2. The CDR3 has 19 residues. The V gene's germline CDR1 is MNHEY and CDR2 SMNVEV (reference sequence). The V and J ends lost 2 bases and 5 bases, in that order; junction bases with no gene match: 11. CDR3 sequence (DNA): TGTGCCAGCAGTTTAGGGACTAGCGGGGTCCCCCGTGGGACCGGGGAGCTGTTTTTT. Amino acid sequence: CASSLGTSGVPRGTGELFF.

The J gene is TRBJ2-1, the V gene TRBV30; 9 bases are a match to TRBD2. Per the germline V gene, CDR1 is GTSNPN and CDR2 is SVGIG (reference sequence). V dropped 4 bases and J dropped 7; count of bases not matched to a gene: 8. CDR3 length equals 14 residues. The CDR3 region is CAWKMVGLANEQFF. As DNA, the CDR3 is TGTGCCTGGAAGATGGTGGGACTAGCAAATGAGCAGTTCTTC.

The chain combines TRBV14 with TRBJ2-5; TRBD1 aligns across 7 bases. Germline V gene data show CDR1 as SGHDN and CDR2 as FVKESK. The CDR3 is 14 residues long. The J segment lost 4 bases and the V segment lost 4 bases, leaving 6 bases of the junction unmatched. For the CDR3, the DNA is TGTGCCAGCAGCCCTCGAGCAGGGGGAGAGACCCAGTACTTC. Translation: CASSPRAGGETQYF.

This chain connects TRBV6-5 to TRBJ2-3; 9 bases are a match to TRBD2. This CDR3 spans 14 amino acids. Germline V gene sequence: CDR1 MNHEY, CDR2 SVGAGI. Germline trimming cut 7 bases from V and 2 bases from J; bases unmatched to any gene: 4. CDR3 in amino acids: CASKGLAPTDTQYF. In DNA, the CDR3 is TGTGCCAGCAAGGGACTAGCCCCCACAGATACGCAGTATTTT.

The chain links TRBV5-1 to TRBJ2-3, with D possibly TRBD2 on 6 matching bases. Trimming pared 0 bases from V and 4 bases from J, leaving 15 bases between. This CDR3 has 16 residues. CDR1 is SGHRS and CDR2 is YFSETQ in the germline V gene. CDR3 in DNA: TGCGCCAGCAGCTTGGCAAGTGGTAGCGGCGCAGATACGCAGTATTTT. Translation: CASSLASGSGADTQYF.